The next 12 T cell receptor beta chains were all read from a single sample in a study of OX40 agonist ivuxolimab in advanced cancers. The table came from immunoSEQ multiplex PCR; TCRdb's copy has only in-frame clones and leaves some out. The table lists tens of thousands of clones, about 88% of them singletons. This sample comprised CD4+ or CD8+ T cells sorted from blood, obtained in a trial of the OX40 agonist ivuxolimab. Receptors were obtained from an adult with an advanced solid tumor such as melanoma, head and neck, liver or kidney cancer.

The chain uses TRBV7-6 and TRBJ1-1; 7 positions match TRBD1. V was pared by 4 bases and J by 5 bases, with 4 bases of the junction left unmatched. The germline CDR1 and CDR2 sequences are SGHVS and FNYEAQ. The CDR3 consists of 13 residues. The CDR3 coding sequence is TGTGCCAGCAGCTCGGACAGGAGGACTGAAGCTTTCTTT. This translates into CASSSDRRTEAFF.

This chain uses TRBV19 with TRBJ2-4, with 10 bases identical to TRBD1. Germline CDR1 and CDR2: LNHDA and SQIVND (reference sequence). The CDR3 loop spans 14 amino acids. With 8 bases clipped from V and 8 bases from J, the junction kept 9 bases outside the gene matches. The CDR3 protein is CASATGTGEYIQYF. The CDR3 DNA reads TGTGCCAGTGCAACCGGGACAGGGGAATACATTCAGTACTTC.

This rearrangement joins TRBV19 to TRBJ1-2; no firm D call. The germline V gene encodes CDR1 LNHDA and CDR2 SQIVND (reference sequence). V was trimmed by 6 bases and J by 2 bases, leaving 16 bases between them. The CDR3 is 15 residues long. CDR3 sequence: CASRGPALGNYGYTF. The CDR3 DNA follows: TGTGCCAGTAGAGGACCGGCGCTTGGAAACTATGGCTACACCTTC.

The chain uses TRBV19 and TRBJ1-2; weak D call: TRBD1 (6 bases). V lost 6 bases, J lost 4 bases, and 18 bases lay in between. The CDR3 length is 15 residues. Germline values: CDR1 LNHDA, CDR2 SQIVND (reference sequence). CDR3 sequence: CASREEVQGTYGYTF. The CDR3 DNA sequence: TGTGCCAGTAGGGAAGAGGTACAGGGCACCTATGGCTACACCTTC.

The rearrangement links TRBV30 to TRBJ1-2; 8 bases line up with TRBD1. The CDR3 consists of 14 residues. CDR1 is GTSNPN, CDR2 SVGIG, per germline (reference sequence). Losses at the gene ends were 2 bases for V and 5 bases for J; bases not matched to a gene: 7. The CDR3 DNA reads TGTGCCTGGAGTATCCGACAGGGGAGTTATGGCTACACCTTC. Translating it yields CAWSIRQGSYGYTF.

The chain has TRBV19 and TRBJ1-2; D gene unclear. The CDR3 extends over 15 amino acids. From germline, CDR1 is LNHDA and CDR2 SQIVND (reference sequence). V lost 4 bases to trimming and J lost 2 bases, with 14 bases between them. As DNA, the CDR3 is TGTGCCAGTAGTACAGAACGGTCGACCAACTATGGCTACACCTTC. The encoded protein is CASSTERSTNYGYTF.

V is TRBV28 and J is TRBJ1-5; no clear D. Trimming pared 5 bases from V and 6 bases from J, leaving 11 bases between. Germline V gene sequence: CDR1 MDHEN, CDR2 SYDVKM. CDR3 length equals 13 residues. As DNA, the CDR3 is TGTGCCAGCAGTGTCTTTCGGAGTCAGCCCCAGCATTTT. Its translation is CASSVFRSQPQHF.

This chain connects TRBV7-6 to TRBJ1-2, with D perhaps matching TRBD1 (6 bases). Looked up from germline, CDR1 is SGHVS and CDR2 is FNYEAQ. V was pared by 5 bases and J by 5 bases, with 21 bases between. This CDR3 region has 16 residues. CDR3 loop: CASSPEVIAGEYGYTF. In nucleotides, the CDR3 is TGTGCCAGCAGCCCTGAGGTTATAGCAGGGGAGTATGGCTACACCTTC.

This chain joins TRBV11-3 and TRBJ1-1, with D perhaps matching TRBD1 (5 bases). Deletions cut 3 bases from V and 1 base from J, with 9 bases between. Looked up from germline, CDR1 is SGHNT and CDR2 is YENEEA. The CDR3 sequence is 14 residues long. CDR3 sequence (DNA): TGTGCCAGCAGCTTCGCAGGGACGAACACTGAAGCTTTCTTT. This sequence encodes CASSFAGTNTEAFF.

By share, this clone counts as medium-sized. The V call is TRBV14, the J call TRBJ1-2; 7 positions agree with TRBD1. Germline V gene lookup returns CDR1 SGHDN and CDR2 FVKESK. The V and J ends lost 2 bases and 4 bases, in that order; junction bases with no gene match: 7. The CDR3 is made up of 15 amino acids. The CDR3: CASSQFKGAPYGYTF. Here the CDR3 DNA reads TGTGCCAGCAGCCAATTTAAGGGGGCCCCCTATGGCTACACCTTC. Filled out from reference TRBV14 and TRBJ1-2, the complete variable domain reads EAGVTQFPSHSVIEKGQTVTLRCDPISGHDNLYWYRRVMGKEIKFLLHFVKESKQDESGMPNNRFLAERTGGTYSTLKVQPAELEDSGVYFCASSQFKGAPYGYTFGSGTRLTVV.

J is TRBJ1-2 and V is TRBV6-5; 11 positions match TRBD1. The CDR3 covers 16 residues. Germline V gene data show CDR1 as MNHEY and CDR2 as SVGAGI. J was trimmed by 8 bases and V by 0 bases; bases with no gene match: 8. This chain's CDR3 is CASSYSGQGAGEGYTF. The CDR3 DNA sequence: TGTGCCAGCAGTTACTCTGGACAGGGGGCGGGTGAGGGCTACACCTTC.

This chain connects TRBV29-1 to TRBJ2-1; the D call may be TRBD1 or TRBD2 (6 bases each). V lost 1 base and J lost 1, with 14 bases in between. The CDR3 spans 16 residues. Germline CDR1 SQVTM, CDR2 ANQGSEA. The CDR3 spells CSVEGEGGRSYNEQFF. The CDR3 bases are TGCAGCGTTGAAGGCGAAGGGGGGAGATCCTACAATGAGCAGTTCTTC.